A selection of T cell receptor beta chains follows, all from one sample in a study of CXCR3-negative and CXCR3-positive naive CD8 T cells. TCRdb re-called the 5' RACE reads, yielding one record per CDR3 amino acid sequence without DNA. The specimen's table records about 120,000 distinct CDR3 sequences. The sequencing input was naive CXCR3+ CD8+ T cells from blood. These TCRs come from a human donor in good health. Some clones in this sample may be carry-over from other donors' samples. Both conserved end residues are part of each CDR3.

cdr3_aa j_call v_call
CASSSDSAQYNEQFF TRBJ2-1 TRBV19
CASSLEGTGVYEQYF TRBJ2-7 TRBV13
CASSSGGTLLTDTQYF TRBJ2-3 TRBV5-1
CASSLQGVDKNIQYF TRBJ2-4 TRBV7-3
CASSKASGGLAYEQYF TRBJ2-7 TRBV21-1
CASSIGAGGIYEQYF TRBJ2-7 TRBV19
CASSQGRQGETQYF TRBJ2-5 TRBV11-2
CASSSPGLAGMDEQFF TRBJ2-1 TRBV12-3/TRBV12-4
CASSKPTSGYNEQFF TRBJ2-1 TRBV21-1
CASSLAPHRAGTEAFF TRBJ1-1 TRBV7-9
CASSQDHAGGAETQYF TRBJ2-5 TRBV4-3
CASSLGAGGVETQYF TRBJ2-5 TRBV7-2
CASSRSPTGDYSNQPQHF TRBJ1-5 TRBV4-1
CSASIRRLNNEKLFF TRBJ1-4 TRBV20-1
CASSHNLRGGGHYNEQFF TRBJ2-1 TRBV12-3/TRBV12-4
CASSHPRGDSTDTQYF TRBJ2-3 TRBV7-9
CAISLETPFAGETQYF TRBJ2-5 TRBV11-2
CASSSPWVEGTNSYEQYF TRBJ2-7 TRBV7-9
CAWRMLLNTEAFF TRBJ1-1 TRBV30
CASSQDHEQYF TRBJ2-7 TRBV4-1
CASSLVPAGELDTQYF TRBJ2-3 TRBV7-9
CASSLTGPASHEQFF TRBJ2-1 TRBV7-3
CASSQDLSGNTIYF TRBJ1-3 TRBV4-3
CASSFGVTDTQYF TRBJ2-3 TRBV5-5
CASSLTALPSQETQYF TRBJ2-5 TRBV5-1
CASSLPRGDEQFF TRBJ2-1 TRBV7-3
CASSLAGRGQYEQYF TRBJ2-7 TRBV7-9
CASSAVVRTSGRGGYEQYF TRBJ2-7 TRBV12-3/TRBV12-4
CAISATEGLAGPGEQYF TRBJ2-7 TRBV10-3
CASSKPLEGGENIQYF TRBJ2-4 TRBV6-2/TRBV6-3
CAIRTSGINEQYF TRBJ2-7 TRBV10-3
CAIRPLGGDTDTQYF TRBJ2-3 TRBV10-3
CASIPGGAEAFF TRBJ1-1 TRBV2
CASSSTSGGAHEQFF TRBJ2-1 TRBV5-1
CASSSSGEQYF TRBJ2-7 TRBV6-5
CASSLWGSLLYNEQFF TRBJ2-1 TRBV7-9
CASTPGLAGDSYEQYF TRBJ2-7 TRBV5-1
CASTVGGGEQYF TRBJ2-7 TRBV12-3/TRBV12-4
CASSSFTDGTDTQYF TRBJ2-3 TRBV13
CASSQAGDDYGYTF TRBJ1-2 TRBV4-2
CASSDNQPQHF TRBJ1-5 TRBV28
CASSPGAGGDEQYF TRBJ2-7 TRBV7-3
CATSRDRRDTQYF TRBJ2-3 TRBV15
CSARDLTSGVYNEQFF TRBJ2-1 TRBV20-1
CSVDPTSGGANEQFF TRBJ2-1 TRBV29-1
CASSLGLTNSYEQYF TRBJ2-7 TRBV12-3/TRBV12-4
CASSFQTFGGGVNQETQYF TRBJ2-5 TRBV12-3/TRBV12-4
CASSLSEAGNTEAFF TRBJ1-1 TRBV7-6
CASSLLNSGSSFTTTPIYEQYF TRBJ2-7 TRBV13
CASSIQGSYQPQHF TRBJ1-5 TRBV19
CASSQDLLSGGYNEQFF TRBJ2-1 TRBV4-3
CASSPPGQNYGYTF TRBJ1-2 TRBV7-8
CASSSTGTSGSVPNEQFF TRBJ2-1 TRBV9
CASSYSTRQGKNTEAFF TRBJ1-1 TRBV6-5
CASSLGGRETQYF TRBJ2-5 TRBV5-6
CASSQEGGQGAGEQYF TRBJ2-7 TRBV3-1